The present TCR beta chain was sequenced within a study of control samples from healthy donors and cancer patients. Assay: immunoSEQ multiplex PCR; the TCRdb copy retains only in-frame clones and omits some. The sample carries just under 150,000 clones, approximately 91% recorded once. The origin of this receptor is a man between 25 and 39 years old in good health. Sequencing input: blood.

DNA of the CDR3: TGTGCCAGTAGAAAACAGGGGACTGGGGCCAACGTCCTGACTTTC. It translates to CASRKQGTGANVLTF. The rearrangement joins TRBV19 to TRBJ2-6, with 7 bases that match TRBD1. The germline V gene encodes CDR1 LNHDA and CDR2 SQIVND (reference sequence). The CDR3 runs to 15 residues. J gave up 2 bases and V 6 bases, and 4 bases lay outside the gene matches.